The 10 T cell receptor beta chains in this list originate from one sample, sequenced in a study of cytomegalovirus exposure and HLA in healthy donors. Primers: 60 Vbeta forward and 13 Jbeta reverse. Libraries were prepared by immunoSEQ multiplex PCR; TCRdb keeps only in-frame clonotypes and omits some of them. Of about 160,000 clones in the sample, about three quarters were seen once. The sequenced sample was PBMCs. These receptors came from a woman in her twenties or thirties in good health and CMV-seronegative.

This clone is a singleton in its sample. The chain carries TRBV2 and TRBJ2-7; D remains ambiguous. Between the trimmed V and J ends, which lost 2 bases and 3 bases, there was a span of 5 bases. The CDR3 is 12 residues long. Looked up from germline, CDR1 is SNHLY and CDR2 is FYNNEI. Written as DNA, the CDR3 is TGTGCCAGCAGTGAACTTTTCTACGAGCAGTACTTC. Protein product: CASSELFYEQYF.

The genes are TRBV7-2 and TRBJ1-5; weak D call: TRBD1 (6 bases). The germline CDR1 and CDR2 sequences are SGHTA and FQGNSA. The V end lost 2 bases, the J end lost 1 base, and 9 bases lay between the germline ends. This CDR3 has 15 amino acids. The CDR3 bases are TGTGCCAGCAGCTTAACAGGGTCGAGCAATCAGCCCCAGCATTTT. Translation: CASSLTGSSNQPQHF.

The chain combines TRBV2 with TRBJ1-2; D is unresolved. The CDR3 covers 13 residues. Germline lookup yields CDR1 SNHLY and CDR2 FYNNEI. V was trimmed by 10 bases and J by 4 bases, leaving 16 bases between them. The DNA of the CDR3 is TGTGCCACCCTAGGACTCTTCGGCTATGGCTACACCTTC. As protein: CATLGLFGYGYTF.

The chain combines TRBV27 with TRBJ2-1, with TRBD2 as a possible D gene (5 bases). Trimming took 0 bases from V and 8 from J, leaving 8 bases between them. Germline loops: CDR1 MNHEY, CDR2 SMNVEV (reference sequence). This CDR3 contains 13 residues. CDR3 amino acids: CASSLSGVDEQFF. CDR3 nucleotides: TGTGCCAGCAGTTTATCGGGAGTGGATGAGCAGTTCTTC.

The count of this clone is one. The rearrangement links TRBV18 to TRBJ1-6, with D maybe TRBD1 (5 bases). V lost 2 bases and J lost 5, with 16 bases in between. CDR3 length: 17 residues. The germline gives CDR1 KGHSH, CDR2 LQKENI. The CDR3 nucleotides read TGTGCCAGCTCACCAGGAGGGTCGGGGGTGCATAATTCACCCCTCCACTTT. Translated, it gives CASSPGGSGVHNSPLHF.

The V call is TRBV19, the J call TRBJ1-1; tentatively, D is TRBD1 (6 bases). Trimming took off 4 bases at V and 8 bases at J, with 20 bases between the two ends. CDR3 size: 15 residues. Germline-derived CDR1 and CDR2 are LNHDA and SQIVND (reference sequence). CDR3 DNA sequence: TGTGCCAGTAGTACCCTCCATTTACAGGGTAACGAAGCTTTCTTT. This translates into CASSTLHLQGNEAFF. The entire variable domain, with the rest obtained from reference TRBV19 and TRBJ1-1, is as follows: DGGITQSPKYLFRKEGQNVTLSCEQNLNHDAMYWYRQDPGQGLRLIYYSQIVNDFQKGDIAEGYSVSREKKESFPLTVTSAQKNPTAFYLCASSTLHLQGNEAFFGQGTRLTVV.

The chain combines TRBV2 with TRBJ2-7, with 9 nucleotides matching TRBD1. Germline V gene lookup returns CDR1 SNHLY and CDR2 FYNNEI. CDR3 size: 15 residues. The trim removed 6 bases at V and 1 base at J, leaving 7 bases unmatched. CDR3 in amino acids: CASRVGGQGSYEQYF. The CDR3 region has the DNA TGTGCCAGCAGGGTGGGGGGACAGGGATCCTACGAGCAGTACTTC. Combining the CDR3 with reference TRBV2 and TRBJ2-7 gives the whole variable domain EPEVTQTPSHQVTQMGQEVILRCVPISNHLYFYWYRQILGQKVEFLVSFYNNEISEKSEIFDDQFSVERPDGSNFTLKIRSTKLEDSAMYFCASRVGGQGSYEQYFGPGTRLTVT.

This clone was observed a few times. J is TRBJ2-3 and V is TRBV11-3, with D perhaps matching TRBD2 (6 bases). Germline V lookup: CDR1 SGHNT, CDR2 YENEEA. Trimming pared 1 base from V and 5 bases from J, leaving 7 bases between. The CDR3 totals 13 residues. CDR3 sequence reads: CASSLVGGDTQYF. The DNA for the CDR3 is TGTGCCAGCAGCTTAGTCGGGGGAGATACGCAGTATTTT. The full variable domain, with the rest looked up from reference TRBV11-3 and TRBJ2-3, is EAGVVQSPRYKIIEKKQPVAFWCNPISGHNTLYWYLQNLGQGPELLIRYENEEAVDDSQLPKDRFSAERLKGVDSTLKIQPAELGDSAVYLCASSLVGGDTQYFGPGTRLTVL.

The V call is TRBV20-1, the J call TRBJ1-1, with D possibly being TRBD1 (6 bases). The length of the CDR3 is 11 residues. V was trimmed by 7 bases and J by 8 bases, leaving 14 bases between them. Germline V CDR1 and CDR2: DFQATT, SNEGSKA (reference sequence). CDR3 DNA: TGCAGTGTTCAGAGGGGGACCGAAGCTTTCTTT. It specifies CSVQRGTEAFF.

This chain uses TRBV7-3 with TRBJ2-1, with 11 bases that match TRBD2. CDR1 is SGHTA, CDR2 FQGTGA, per germline. This CDR3 has 16 amino acids. V shed 6 bases and J 1 base; nucleotides not matched to a gene: 5. The CDR3 is CASRDTSGGSYNEQFF. CDR3 bases: TGTGCCAGCAGAGACACTAGCGGGGGATCCTACAATGAGCAGTTCTTC.